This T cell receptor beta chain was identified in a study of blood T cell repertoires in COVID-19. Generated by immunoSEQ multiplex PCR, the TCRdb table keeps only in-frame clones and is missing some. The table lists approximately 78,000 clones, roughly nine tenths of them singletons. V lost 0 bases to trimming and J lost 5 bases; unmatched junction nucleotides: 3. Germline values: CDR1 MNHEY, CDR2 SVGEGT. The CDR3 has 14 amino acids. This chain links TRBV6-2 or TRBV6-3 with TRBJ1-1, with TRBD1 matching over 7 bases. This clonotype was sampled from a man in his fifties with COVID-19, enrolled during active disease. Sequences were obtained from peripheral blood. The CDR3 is CASSYSKTGTEAFF. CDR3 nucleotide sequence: TGTGCCAGCAGTTACTCGAAGACAGGGACTGAAGCTTTCTTT.